The rows below give T cell receptor beta chains drawn from one sample of a study of neurological immune-mediated disorders. TCRdb passed the 5' RACE reads through MiXCR, listing each CDR3 protein once. Among about 40,000 distinct CDR3 sequences listed, roughly 3.1% were seen once. The sequenced sample was PBMCs. The source is a woman aged 60-75 years with multiple sclerosis. The CDR3 runs from the conserved cysteine through the conserved F or W. Size tells how often a clone was seen, or its class if it is expanded.

>TRBV20-1|TRBJ1-4|many
CSASLTGIKEKLFF
>TRBV15|TRBJ2-1|many
CATSRDPGGSRNEQFF
>TRBV5-1|TRBJ2-7|many
CASSLRRPAEQYF
>TRBV20-1|TRBJ1-1|many
CSATRRSGTEAFF
>TRBV9|TRBJ2-2|many
CASSLEGEYTGELFF
>TRBV29-1|TRBJ1-2|many
CSVEPGGRGAGYTF
>TRBV29-1|TRBJ2-1|many
CSVGDEQFF
>TRBV6-5|TRBJ1-1|many
CASTQGGSEAFF
>TRBV5-1|TRBJ2-7|many
CASSLTGAVYEQYF
>TRBV7-6|TRBJ2-7|many
CASRRTDGTYEQYF
>TRBV25-1|TRBJ2-1|many
CASSGPRLAGLNEQFF
>TRBV7-2|TRBJ2-5|many
CASSPVHSGETQYF